This is a list of T cell receptor beta chains from one sample in a study of blood T cell repertoires in COVID-19. Using immunoSEQ multiplex PCR, the repertoire was profiled, and TCRdb retains in-frame clones only, with some absent. The sample records about 140,000 clones, around 87% being singletons. The sample was peripheral blood. The receptors were gathered from a human donor in a cohort sampled during active COVID-19. The CDR3 runs from the conserved cysteine through the conserved F or W. Fields, in order: clone size, CDR3 length, V gene, D gene, J gene, CDR3 DNA, CDR3 protein. The D gene is left open where the match is weak. Size values are once, few and many counts, or a class for expanded clones, and some rows have none.

clone_size: .
cdr3_length: 15
v_call: TRBV28
d_call: .
j_call: TRBJ2-3
cdr3_nt: TGTGCCAGCTCTACTACGGGGGGCCGTCGGGATACGCAGTATTTT
cdr3_aa: CASSTTGGRRDTQYF

clone_size: .
cdr3_length: 14
v_call: TRBV6-5
d_call: TRBD1
j_call: TRBJ1-5
cdr3_nt: TGTGCCAGCAGCGACGGGACAGCGAATCAGCCCCAGCATTTT
cdr3_aa: CASSDGTANQPQHF

clone_size: .
cdr3_length: 17
v_call: TRBV6-4
d_call: .
j_call: TRBJ1-2
cdr3_nt: TGTGCCAGCAGTGACTCTTTACTGAGCTATCGATACTATGGCTACACCTTC
cdr3_aa: CASSDSLLSYRYYGYTF

clone_size: .
cdr3_length: 17
v_call: TRBV4-1
d_call: .
j_call: TRBJ2-3
cdr3_nt: TGCGCCAGCAGCCAAGATGGGGGCCTCCCATCTTCGGATACGCAGTATTTT
cdr3_aa: CASSQDGGLPSSDTQYF

clone_size: .
cdr3_length: 14
v_call: TRBV27
d_call: TRBD1
j_call: TRBJ1-1
cdr3_nt: TGTGCCAGCAGTCTCGGGACAGCGAACACTGAAGCTTTCTTT
cdr3_aa: CASSLGTANTEAFF

clone_size: .
cdr3_length: 15
v_call: TRBV28
d_call: TRBD1
j_call: TRBJ2-3
cdr3_nt: TGTGCCAGCAGTCCCGGGACAGGGGACGCAGATACGCAGTATTTT
cdr3_aa: CASSPGTGDADTQYF

clone_size: .
cdr3_length: 15
v_call: TRBV15
d_call: TRBD1
j_call: TRBJ2-7
cdr3_nt: TGTGCCACCAGCAGAGAAGGGGGCGCTCCCTACGAGCAGTACTTC
cdr3_aa: CATSREGGAPYEQYF

clone_size: .
cdr3_length: 17
v_call: TRBV24-1
d_call: TRBD2
j_call: TRBJ2-1
cdr3_nt: TGTGCCACCAGCAGCCAACACACTAGCGGGAGTCGGGATGAGCAGTTCTTC
cdr3_aa: CATSSQHTSGSRDEQFF

clone_size: .
cdr3_length: 14
v_call: TRBV2
d_call: TRBD1
j_call: TRBJ1-1
cdr3_nt: TGTGCCAGCACCGCCGGGACAGAGCCTACTGAAGCTTTCTTT
cdr3_aa: CASTAGTEPTEAFF

clone_size: .
cdr3_length: 14
v_call: TRBV28
d_call: .
j_call: TRBJ2-1
cdr3_nt: TGTGCCAGCAGTGAGGCCAACTCCTACAATGAGCAGTTCTTC
cdr3_aa: CASSEANSYNEQFF

clone_size: .
cdr3_length: 16
v_call: TRBV27
d_call: .
j_call: TRBJ2-1
cdr3_nt: TGTGCCAGCAGGGGCGGCTGGAAGCAAGGGGCCTATGAGCAGTTCTTC
cdr3_aa: CASRGGWKQGAYEQFF

clone_size: .
cdr3_length: 16
v_call: TRBV11-2
d_call: TRBD1
j_call: TRBJ2-7
cdr3_nt: TGTGCCAGCAGCTCTCTTGGGCCGGGACAGCTTTACGAGCAGTACTTC
cdr3_aa: CASSSLGPGQLYEQYF

clone_size: .
cdr3_length: 14
v_call: TRBV7-2
d_call: .
j_call: TRBJ2-7
cdr3_nt: TGTGCCAGCAGCCCGGCGGCAGGGGGGTACGAGCAGTACTTC
cdr3_aa: CASSPAAGGYEQYF

clone_size: .
cdr3_length: 14
v_call: TRBV3-1/TRBV3-2
d_call: .
j_call: TRBJ1-2
cdr3_nt: TGTGCCAGCAGCCAGTTCGGGGGGGTCTATGGCTACACCTTC
cdr3_aa: CASSQFGGVYGYTF

clone_size: .
cdr3_length: 13
v_call: TRBV12-3/TRBV12-4
d_call: .
j_call: TRBJ2-1
cdr3_nt: TGTGCCAGCAGTGAGAGGACAGACAATGAGCAGTTCTTC
cdr3_aa: CASSERTDNEQFF

clone_size: .
cdr3_length: 16
v_call: TRBV6-6
d_call: .
j_call: TRBJ1-6
cdr3_nt: TGTGCCAGCAGTTACATCCCTGAGGGAGATAATTCACCCCTCCACTTT
cdr3_aa: CASSYIPEGDNSPLHF

clone_size: .
cdr3_length: 14
v_call: TRBV3-1/TRBV3-2
d_call: TRBD1
j_call: TRBJ2-7
cdr3_nt: TGTGCCAGCAGCGGGGACAGGGGTAACTACGAGCAGTACTTC
cdr3_aa: CASSGDRGNYEQYF

clone_size: .
cdr3_length: 15
v_call: TRBV5-4
d_call: TRBD1
j_call: TRBJ2-1
cdr3_nt: TGTGCCAGCACGGGAACGGGACAGGGACACAATGAGCAGTTCTTC
cdr3_aa: CASTGTGQGHNEQFF

clone_size: .
cdr3_length: 15
v_call: TRBV7-3
d_call: TRBD2
j_call: TRBJ2-1
cdr3_nt: TGTGCCAGCAGCTTAACACTAGCGGGGGGGGGTGAGCAGTTCTTC
cdr3_aa: CASSLTLAGGGEQFF

clone_size: .
cdr3_length: 14
v_call: TRBV28
d_call: .
j_call: TRBJ1-1
cdr3_nt: TGTGCCAGCAGGACCGCCCCGGGGAACACTGAAGCTTTCTTT
cdr3_aa: CASRTAPGNTEAFF

clone_size: .
cdr3_length: 14
v_call: TRBV5-1
d_call: .
j_call: TRBJ2-1
cdr3_nt: TGCGCCAGCAGCTTGGATCTAGGGGCCAATGAGCAGTTCTTC
cdr3_aa: CASSLDLGANEQFF

clone_size: .
cdr3_length: 14
v_call: TRBV3-1/TRBV3-2
d_call: .
j_call: TRBJ2-7
cdr3_nt: TGTGCCAGCAGCCAACGAGGAGGGTCCTACGAGCAGTACTTC
cdr3_aa: CASSQRGGSYEQYF

clone_size: once
cdr3_length: 13
v_call: TRBV7-3
d_call: .
j_call: TRBJ1-1
cdr3_nt: TGTGCCAGCAGCCTACAGGCGAACACTGAAGCTTTCTTT
cdr3_aa: CASSLQANTEAFF

clone_size: .
cdr3_length: 15
v_call: TRBV27
d_call: TRBD1
j_call: TRBJ2-7
cdr3_nt: TGTGCCAGCAGTTCTTTGGGACAGGGGCCCCCCCGTAAGTACTTC
cdr3_aa: CASSSLGQGPPRKYF

clone_size: .
cdr3_length: 13
v_call: TRBV12-3/TRBV12-4
d_call: TRBD1
j_call: TRBJ1-6
cdr3_nt: TGTGCCAGCAGCCGGGACAGTAATTCACCCCTCCACTTT
cdr3_aa: CASSRDSNSPLHF

clone_size: .
cdr3_length: 18
v_call: TRBV10-1
d_call: TRBD2
j_call: TRBJ2-3
cdr3_nt: TGCGCCAGCAGTGAGTCGAAAGGTAGCGGGAGGCTCACGAATACGCAGTATTTT
cdr3_aa: CASSESKGSGRLTNTQYF

clone_size: .
cdr3_length: 17
v_call: TRBV9
d_call: .
j_call: TRBJ1-1
cdr3_nt: TGTGCCAGCAGCGTAGGCAGGGCCCTTGGGGCGAACACTGAAGCTTTCTTT
cdr3_aa: CASSVGRALGANTEAFF

clone_size: .
cdr3_length: 11
v_call: TRBV3-1/TRBV3-2
d_call: .
j_call: TRBJ2-2
cdr3_nt: TGTGCCAGCAGCCAACTGTGGGAGCTGTTTTTT
cdr3_aa: CASSQLWELFF

clone_size: .
cdr3_length: 16
v_call: TRBV28
d_call: .
j_call: TRBJ1-1
cdr3_nt: TGTGCCAGCAGTTTACATAAGGGACTCTCGAACACTGAAGCTTTCTTT
cdr3_aa: CASSLHKGLSNTEAFF

clone_size: .
cdr3_length: 15
v_call: TRBV10-3
d_call: .
j_call: TRBJ2-3
cdr3_nt: TGTGCCATCAGTGACCCCCCAACTAATACAGATACGCAGTATTTT
cdr3_aa: CAISDPPTNTDTQYF

clone_size: .
cdr3_length: 17
v_call: TRBV27
d_call: .
j_call: TRBJ2-1
cdr3_nt: TGTGCCAGCAGTTTATCGGCTACGGAACTACCCTACAATGAGCAGTTCTTC
cdr3_aa: CASSLSATELPYNEQFF

clone_size: .
cdr3_length: 16
v_call: TRBV4-1
d_call: .
j_call: TRBJ1-6
cdr3_nt: TGCGCCAGCAGCCTCCTAAAGACAGGCAAGGGTTCACCCCTCCACTTT
cdr3_aa: CASSLLKTGKGSPLHF

clone_size: .
cdr3_length: 15
v_call: TRBV5-1
d_call: .
j_call: TRBJ2-7
cdr3_nt: TGCGCCAGCAGCTTCGACCTAGCGAGTTCCTACGAGCAGTACTTC
cdr3_aa: CASSFDLASSYEQYF

clone_size: .
cdr3_length: 13
v_call: TRBV6-5
d_call: .
j_call: TRBJ1-6
cdr3_nt: TGTGCCAGCATGAGAACAGGGTTTTCACCCCTCCACTTT
cdr3_aa: CASMRTGFSPLHF

clone_size: once
cdr3_length: 13
v_call: TRBV10-1
d_call: .
j_call: TRBJ2-1
cdr3_nt: TGCGCCAGCAGCCCGGACTTATACAATGAGCAGTTCTTC
cdr3_aa: CASSPDLYNEQFF

clone_size: .
cdr3_length: 15
v_call: TRBV5-1
d_call: .
j_call: TRBJ1-4
cdr3_nt: TGCGCCAGCAGCTTGAAGGGGGAGACTAATGAAAAACTGTTTTTT
cdr3_aa: CASSLKGETNEKLFF

clone_size: .
cdr3_length: 15
v_call: TRBV28
d_call: TRBD2
j_call: TRBJ2-3
cdr3_nt: TGTGCCAGCAGAGGGACTAGCGGGAGTGGCGATACGCAGTATTTT
cdr3_aa: CASRGTSGSGDTQYF

clone_size: few
cdr3_length: 14
v_call: TRBV6-5
d_call: .
j_call: TRBJ2-7
cdr3_nt: TGTGCCAGCAGTTACCAGGGGGGACCCTACGAGCAGTACTTC
cdr3_aa: CASSYQGGPYEQYF

clone_size: .
cdr3_length: 13
v_call: TRBV12-3/TRBV12-4
d_call: TRBD2
j_call: TRBJ2-7
cdr3_nt: TGTGCCAGCAGTTTGACTAGCGGCTACGAGCAGTACTTC
cdr3_aa: CASSLTSGYEQYF

clone_size: .
cdr3_length: 15
v_call: TRBV7-9
d_call: .
j_call: TRBJ1-1
cdr3_nt: TGTGCCAGCAGCTTGGGCGGAGGATACGACACTGAAGCTTTCTTT
cdr3_aa: CASSLGGGYDTEAFF

clone_size: .
cdr3_length: 16
v_call: TRBV10-3
d_call: TRBD2
j_call: TRBJ2-5
cdr3_nt: TGTGCCATCAGTCGAGCGGGGGGAGGCGGCGGGGAGACCCAGTACTTC
cdr3_aa: CAISRAGGGGGETQYF

clone_size: .
cdr3_length: 13
v_call: TRBV19
d_call: .
j_call: TRBJ2-5
cdr3_nt: TGTGCCAGTACCTCGCGCGGCAAAGAGACCCAGTACTTC
cdr3_aa: CASTSRGKETQYF

clone_size: few
cdr3_length: 15
v_call: TRBV7-9
d_call: .
j_call: TRBJ1-1
cdr3_nt: TGTGCCAGCAGATATGAGGGAGGGATGAACACTGAAGCTTTCTTT
cdr3_aa: CASRYEGGMNTEAFF

clone_size: .
cdr3_length: 16
v_call: TRBV28
d_call: .
j_call: TRBJ1-3
cdr3_nt: TGTGCCAGCAGTCCGATGATGCGAGGAAATGGAAACACCATATATTTT
cdr3_aa: CASSPMMRGNGNTIYF

clone_size: .
cdr3_length: 15
v_call: TRBV29-1
d_call: TRBD2
j_call: TRBJ2-6
cdr3_nt: TGCAGCGTAGGAGGACTAGCGTCTGGGGCCAACGTCCTGACTTTC
cdr3_aa: CSVGGLASGANVLTF

clone_size: .
cdr3_length: 13
v_call: TRBV27
d_call: TRBD1
j_call: TRBJ2-7
cdr3_nt: TGTGCCAGCAGACGAGGACAGGGTGGCGAGCAGTACTTC
cdr3_aa: CASRRGQGGEQYF

clone_size: few
cdr3_length: 16
v_call: TRBV4-1
d_call: TRBD1
j_call: TRBJ1-2
cdr3_nt: TGCGCCAGCAGCCCGGGACAGGGGCCCTTTAACTATGGCTACACCTTC
cdr3_aa: CASSPGQGPFNYGYTF

clone_size: .
cdr3_length: 17
v_call: TRBV27
d_call: TRBD2
j_call: TRBJ2-5
cdr3_nt: TGTGCCAGCAGCAACCCGGAGACTAGCGGGGGCCGGGAGACCCAGTACTTC
cdr3_aa: CASSNPETSGGRETQYF

clone_size: few
cdr3_length: 12
v_call: TRBV27
d_call: .
j_call: TRBJ2-3
cdr3_nt: TGTGCCAGCAGTCAAGGGGCAGATACGCAGTATTTT
cdr3_aa: CASSQGADTQYF

clone_size: .
cdr3_length: 15
v_call: TRBV2
d_call: TRBD1
j_call: TRBJ1-2
cdr3_nt: TGTGCCAGCAGCCAACAACAGGGGGCGGCACGTGGCTACACCTTC
cdr3_aa: CASSQQQGAARGYTF

clone_size: few
cdr3_length: 15
v_call: TRBV28
d_call: TRBD1
j_call: TRBJ1-2
cdr3_nt: TGTGCCAGCAGTCCCGGACAGGCCGGCAACTATGGCTACACCTTC
cdr3_aa: CASSPGQAGNYGYTF

clone_size: .
cdr3_length: 16
v_call: TRBV28
d_call: .
j_call: TRBJ2-1
cdr3_nt: TGTGCCAGCAGTTTATACGCGGGGAGCTCCTACAATGAGCAGTTCTTC
cdr3_aa: CASSLYAGSSYNEQFF

clone_size: .
cdr3_length: 11
v_call: TRBV5-4
d_call: .
j_call: TRBJ1-1
cdr3_nt: TGTGCCAGCAGCTCCCAAACTGAAGCTTTCTTT
cdr3_aa: CASSSQTEAFF